These 24 T cell receptor beta chains were sequenced from one sample in a study of radiotherapy plus CTLA-4 blockade in lung cancer. Here immunoSEQ multiplex PCR was the method, and the copy in TCRdb shows in-frame clones only, minus some. Of tens of thousands of clones in the sample, about 81% were seen once. The source material was peripheral blood, sampled from a patient treated with radiotherapy plus ipilimumab. The receptors shown here come from a human donor with non-small cell lung cancer that progressed on radiotherapy plus ipilimumab.

The chain couples TRBV7-2 to TRBJ2-3; possibly TRBD1 for D (5 bases). The CDR3 contains 13 residues. Per the germline V gene, CDR1 is SGHTA and CDR2 is FQGNSA. The V end was cut by 6 bases, the J end by 5 bases, with 12 bases between. CDR3 sequence (DNA): TGTGCCAGCAGTCGGACATTCCAAGATACGCAGTATTTT. Protein sequence: CASSRTFQDTQYF.

This chain uses TRBV18 with TRBJ1-4; unclear D gene. The CDR3 totals 15 residues. Per the germline V gene, CDR1 is KGHSH and CDR2 is LQKENI. V was trimmed by 3 bases and J by 4 bases, leaving 12 bases between them. The CDR3 nucleotides read TGTGCCAGCTCACCTCGAGGTGCCTATAATGAAAAACTGTTTTTT. This sequence encodes CASSPRGAYNEKLFF.

Written as DNA, the CDR3 is TGCGCCAGCAGCCAAGTGCCCGGACAGTCCTCTGGAAACACCATATATTTT. Amino acid sequence: CASSQVPGQSSGNTIYF. This chain connects TRBV4-1 to TRBJ1-3, with D possibly being TRBD1 (6 bases). Germline V gene sequence: CDR1 MGHRA, CDR2 YSYEKL. Trimming pared 1 base from V and 0 bases from J, leaving 13 bases between. The CDR3 sequence is 17 residues long.

The chain employs TRBV5-1 and TRBJ1-1; tentative D call: TRBD1 (6 bases). V was trimmed by 6 bases and J by 4 bases, leaving 28 bases between them. The CDR3 has 18 amino acids. Germline CDR1 SGHRS, CDR2 YFSETQ. CDR3 loop: CASTLLGGGSGGGTEAFF. The CDR3 DNA follows: TGCGCCAGCACCCTGTTAGGGGGGGGCAGTGGGGGAGGCACTGAAGCTTTCTTT.

The chain has TRBV4-1 and TRBJ1-2; 7 nucleotides line up with TRBD1. This CDR3 contains 20 residues. V was clipped by 2 bases and J by 0 bases; unmatched bases: 18. Looked up from germline, CDR1 is MGHRA and CDR2 is YSYEKL. CDR3 sequence reads: CASSQPFNRDRNTANYGYTF. DNA of the CDR3: TGCGCCAGCAGCCAACCCTTCAATCGGGACAGAAACACAGCTAACTATGGCTACACCTTC.

This chain's CDR3 is CASSRPGQGIGEQYF. CDR3 DNA sequence: TGTGCCAGCAGTAGACCGGGACAGGGAATTGGCGAGCAGTACTTC. This rearrangement joins TRBV6-8 to TRBJ2-7, with 9 bases lining up with TRBD1. Trimming removed 5 bases from V and 6 bases from J; junction bases left unmatched: 11. The CDR3 is made up of 15 amino acids. Germline CDR1 reads MNHGY; CDR2 reads SAAAGT.

This sequence joins TRBV5-1 and TRBJ2-3; perhaps TRBD2 as D (6 bases). Germline CDR1 SGHRS, CDR2 YFSETQ. Trimming took off 2 bases at V and 6 bases at J, with 10 bases between the two ends. CDR3 length equals 13 residues. The CDR3 DNA sequence: TGCGCCAGCAGCTTCGGCGGGGAGGATACGCAGTATTTT. Amino acids: CASSFGGEDTQYF. The whole variable domain, remainder taken from reference TRBV5-1 and TRBJ2-3, is KAGVTQTPRYLIKTRGQQVTLSCSPISGHRSVSWYQQTPGQGLQFLFEYFSETQRNKGNFPGRFSGRQFSNSRSEMNVSTLELGDSALYLCASSFGGEDTQYFGPGTRLTVL.

V usage is TRBV7-2 and J usage is TRBJ1-1, with D hard to call. Germline CDR1 and CDR2: SGHTA and FQGNSA. The CDR3 covers 13 residues. Trimming shortened V by 3 bases and J by 2 bases, and 7 bases separated the two germline ends. Written as DNA, the CDR3 is TGTGCCAGCAGCTTTAACCTAAACACTGAAGCTTTCTTT. Translation: CASSFNLNTEAFF.

In this sample, this clone turned up a few times. This sequence joins TRBV9 and TRBJ1-6, with 8 bases that match TRBD1. Germline trimming cut 3 bases from V and 8 bases from J; bases unmatched to any gene: 7. CDR1 is SGDLS, CDR2 YYNGEE, per germline. The CDR3 runs to 15 residues. The DNA of the CDR3 is TGTGCCAGCAGCGGGGCCGGGACAGGATATTCACCCCTCCACTTT. Amino acids: CASSGAGTGYSPLHF.

This chain links TRBV7-2 with TRBJ1-1, with 9 bases lining up with TRBD1. Looked up from germline, CDR1 is SGHTA and CDR2 is FQGNSA. This CDR3 comprises 14 residues. The V segment lost 5 bases and the J segment 5 bases; nucleotides outside the gene matches: 6. The CDR3 protein is CASSPGQGETEAFF. CDR3 in DNA: TGTGCCAGCAGCCCGGGACAGGGAGAAACTGAAGCTTTCTTT.

This chain joins TRBV5-1 and TRBJ2-3, with 8 bases identical to TRBD2. CDR3 length: 15 amino acids. CDR1 and CDR2 from the germline V gene are SGHRS and YFSETQ. V dropped 4 bases and J dropped 0; count of bases not matched to a gene: 4. The CDR3 here is CASSRGGASTDTQYF. In DNA, the CDR3 is TGCGCCAGCAGCCGGGGGGGGGCCAGCACAGATACGCAGTATTTT. The full variable domain, with the rest looked up from reference TRBV5-1 and TRBJ2-3, is KAGVTQTPRYLIKTRGQQVTLSCSPISGHRSVSWYQQTPGQGLQFLFEYFSETQRNKGNFPGRFSGRQFSNSRSEMNVSTLELGDSALYLCASSRGGASTDTQYFGPGTRLTVL.

The V call is TRBV5-4, the J call TRBJ1-1; 8 nucleotides align to TRBD1. V dropped 4 bases and J dropped 12; count of bases not matched to a gene: 11. The V gene's germline CDR1 is SGHNT and CDR2 YYREEE (reference sequence). The CDR3 runs to 13 residues. The CDR3 spells CASSLAAGGATFF. CDR3 bases: TGTGCCAGCAGCCTGGCGGCAGGGGGCGCGACTTTCTTT.

This sequence joins TRBV6-1 and TRBJ1-4; D possibly corresponds to TRBD1 (5 bases). Germline assignment: CDR1 MNHNS and CDR2 SASEGT. The CDR3 covers 14 residues. V was cut by 6 bases and J by 2 bases, with 10 bases left in between. CDR3 amino acids: CASRGGRTNEKLFF. CDR3 nucleotides: TGTGCCAGCAGGGGGGGGAGGACTAATGAAAAACTGTTTTTT.

The V gene is TRBV6-1, the J gene TRBJ2-5, with a tentative D call TRBD1 (5 bases). The CDR3 sequence is 14 residues long. Deletions cut 6 bases from V and 1 base from J, with 12 bases between. CDR1 and CDR2 (germline): MNHNS, SASEGT. In DNA, the CDR3 is TGTGCCAGCAGCAGACAGATATTCCAAGAGACCCAGTACTTC. This gives the protein CASSRQIFQETQYF.

The table lists this clone with a few counts. The gene calls are TRBV19 and TRBJ2-7; TRBD1 aligns across 8 bases. The CDR3 is 12 residues long. J was trimmed by 3 bases and V by 5 bases; bases with no gene match: 0. Germline V gives CDR1 LNHDA, CDR2 SQIVND (reference sequence). The CDR3 DNA is TGTGCCAGTAGTGGACAGGGCTACGAGCAGTACTTC. Its translation is CASSGQGYEQYF. The full variable domain, completed using reference TRBV19 and TRBJ2-7, is DGGITQSPKYLFRKEGQNVTLSCEQNLNHDAMYWYRQDPGQGLRLIYYSQIVNDFQKGDIAEGYSVSREKKESFPLTVTSAQKNPTAFYLCASSGQGYEQYFGPGTRLTVT.

CDR3 amino acids: CATSRAVLAGEETQYF. CDR3 nucleotide sequence: TGTGCCACCAGCAGAGCCGTCTTAGCGGGGGAAGAGACCCAGTACTTC. The rearrangement links TRBV15 to TRBJ2-5, with TRBD2 matching over 9 bases. Germline assignment: CDR1 LNHNV and CDR2 YYDKDF (reference sequence). V lost 1 base, J lost 3 bases, and 6 bases stayed unmatched. The CDR3 runs to 16 residues.

This chain joins TRBV18 and TRBJ1-1; 8 bases match TRBD1. Germline lookup yields CDR1 KGHSH and CDR2 LQKENI. The CDR3 totals 12 residues. The V and J ends lost 4 bases and 7 bases, in that order; junction bases with no gene match: 2. The CDR3 is CASSLDRGEAFF. Written as DNA, the CDR3 is TGTGCCAGCTCACTCGACAGGGGTGAAGCTTTCTTT.

CDR3 bases: TGTGCCAGCAGCCCAGGGGTCCGGACTAGTAGTGAGCAGTTCTTC. It yields the protein CASSPGVRTSSEQFF. The V call is TRBV13, the J call TRBJ2-1, with D perhaps TRBD2 (7 bases). V shed 5 bases and J shed 9 bases, with 20 bases lying between them. CDR1 is PRHDT, CDR2 FYEKMQ, per germline (reference sequence). The CDR3 extends over 15 amino acids. Based on the CDR3 plus reference TRBV13 and TRBJ2-1, the full variable domain is AAGVIQSPRHLIKEKRETATLKCYPIPRHDTVYWYQQGPGQDPQFLISFYEKMQSDKGSIPDRFSAQQFSDYHSELNMSSLELGDSALYFCASSPGVRTSSEQFFGPGTRLTVL.

The chain recombines TRBV27 with TRBJ1-2; 10 positions match TRBD1. The CDR3 totals 14 residues. Germline lookup yields CDR1 MNHEY and CDR2 SMNVEV (reference sequence). The CDR3 DNA reads as TGTGCTACTTCCTTGGGACAGGGGAACTATGGCTACACCTTC. Translating it yields CATSLGQGNYGYTF.

J is TRBJ1-2 and V is TRBV10-3, with 7 bases lining up with TRBD1. Trimming removed 6 bases from V and 8 bases from J; junction bases left unmatched: 9. The CDR3 spans 13 residues. Germline V gene lookup returns CDR1 ENHRY and CDR2 SYGVKD. DNA for the CDR3: TGTGCCATCAGAAGACAGGGCCCACCCGGCTACACCTTC. Translating gives CAIRRQGPPGYTF.

The chain combines TRBV14 with TRBJ2-7; D possibly corresponds to TRBD1 (6 bases). The germline CDR1 and CDR2 sequences are SGHDN and FVKESK. CDR3 length equals 13 residues. Trimming took off 4 bases at V and 4 bases at J, with 11 bases between the two ends. As DNA, the CDR3 is TGTGCCAGCAGCCTGTTCCAGGGGTACGAGCAGTACTTC. Its translation is CASSLFQGYEQYF.

This chain links TRBV4-1 with TRBJ2-2; D is possibly TRBD1 (6 bases). Germline CDR1 MGHRA, CDR2 YSYEKL. V lost 3 bases and J lost 4, with 12 bases in between. The CDR3 has 15 residues. CDR3 sequence (DNA): TGCGCCAGCAGCCAGGCCAGGGGATTCACCGGGGAGCTGTTTTTT. Its translation: CASSQARGFTGELFF.

The CDR3 DNA reads TGCGCCAGCAGCCGAACGGGACAAGGCAGAGATACGCAGTATTTT. Translating it yields CASSRTGQGRDTQYF. V and J are TRBV4-1 and TRBJ2-3, with D possibly being TRBD1 (6 bases). CDR3 length: 15 amino acids. Germline V gene data show CDR1 as MGHRA and CDR2 as YSYEKL. With 4 bases removed from V and 5 bases from J, the gap between germline ends came to 16 bases.

V usage is TRBV6-1 and J usage is TRBJ2-5; the match to TRBD1 covers 11 bases. Looked up from germline, CDR1 is MNHNS and CDR2 is SASEGT. The V segment lost 4 bases and the J segment 4 bases; nucleotides outside the gene matches: 5. The length of the CDR3 is 15 residues. This CDR3 reads CASSAAGTGGETQYF. In nucleotides, the CDR3 is TGTGCCAGCAGTGCGGCCGGGACAGGGGGAGAGACCCAGTACTTC.